The 18 T cell receptor beta chains in this list originate from one sample, sequenced in a study of cytomegalovirus exposure and HLA in healthy donors. It was with 60 Vbeta and 13 Jbeta primers that the PCR ran. The data were produced by immunoSEQ multiplex PCR, yet TCRdb's version contains in-frame clones alone and is incomplete. The sample yields approximately 140,000 clones, roughly four fifths seen once. The sample comprised PBMCs. The receptors shown here come from a man between 18 and 35 years old in good health and CMV-seropositive.

This rearrangement joins TRBV10-2 to TRBJ2-1; 8 bases match TRBD2. The germline V gene has CDR1 WSHSY and CDR2 SAAADI. The CDR3 length is 17 residues. The trim removed 1 base at V and 10 bases at J, leaving 15 bases unmatched. CDR3 sequence reads: CASSEYRLAGAMNEQFF. Written as DNA, the CDR3 is TGCGCCAGCAGTGAGTACCGTCTAGCGGGCGCCATGAACGAGCAGTTCTTC.

The chain employs TRBV29-1 and TRBJ2-7; 7 nucleotides agree with TRBD1. Germline V gene sequence: CDR1 SQVTM, CDR2 ANQGSEA. The trim removed 6 bases at V and 9 bases at J, leaving 17 bases unmatched. CDR3 length: 14 amino acids. CDR3 residues: CSVRDPDRESGQYF. The CDR3 nucleotides read TGCAGCGTCCGCGACCCAGACAGGGAATCAGGGCAGTACTTC.

This chain links TRBV28 with TRBJ1-1; no firm D call. CDR3 size: 12 residues. In germline, CDR1 is MDHEN, CDR2 SYDVKM. V lost 6 bases and J 8 bases, leaving 13 bases between the germline ends. This chain's CDR3 is CASRSGYGEAFF. Here the CDR3 DNA reads TGTGCCAGCAGGTCGGGGTACGGCGAAGCTTTCTTT.

This chain joins TRBV5-1 and TRBJ1-1; D perhaps matches TRBD1 (5 bases). V lost 0 bases and J 4 bases, leaving 13 bases between the germline ends. The CDR3 is 15 amino acids. Germline V gene lookup returns CDR1 SGHRS and CDR2 YFSETQ. The CDR3 bases are TGCGCCAGCAGCTTGGGAGCCGGCCAGGGCACTGAAGCTTTCTTT. Translation: CASSLGAGQGTEAFF. Based on the CDR3 plus reference TRBV5-1 and TRBJ1-1, the full variable domain is KAGVTQTPRYLIKTRGQQVTLSCSPISGHRSVSWYQQTPGQGLQFLFEYFSETQRNKGNFPGRFSGRQFSNSRSEMNVSTLELGDSALYLCASSLGAGQGTEAFFGQGTRLTVV.

The chain combines TRBV27 with TRBJ2-7; 8 positions match TRBD1. V shed 3 bases, J shed 7 bases, and the junction held 11 bases outside the gene matches. CDR1 is MNHEY and CDR2 is SMNVEV in the germline V gene (reference sequence). This CDR3 comprises 15 residues. The chain's CDR3 is CASSFSGTGPWEQYF. Here the CDR3 DNA reads TGTGCCAGCAGTTTCTCCGGGACAGGCCCTTGGGAGCAGTACTTC.

V usage is TRBV6-5 and J usage is TRBJ2-3; TRBD2 matches at 7 bases. This CDR3 is 13 amino acids long. Germline V CDR1 and CDR2: MNHEY, SVGAGI. Trimming at V came to 5 bases and at J to 5 bases, leaving 4 bases not matched to a gene. The CDR3 protein is CASSPPGGDTQYF. The CDR3 DNA reads TGTGCCAGCAGTCCCCCGGGAGGAGATACGCAGTATTTT.

The gene calls are TRBV30 and TRBJ1-4; 7 positions agree with TRBD1. The length of the CDR3 is 16 residues. From germline, CDR1 is GTSNPN and CDR2 SVGIG (reference sequence). Trimming took 5 bases from V and 4 from J; bases not matched to a gene: 13. This CDR3 is CAWSWGNRGFNEKLFF. Written as DNA, the CDR3 is TGTGCCTGGTCTTGGGGGAACAGGGGTTTTAATGAAAAACTGTTTTTT.

This clone turned up a few times. The DNA of the CDR3 is TGTGCCAGCAGCTGGAGTAGCGGGATGAAAGAGACCCAGTACTTC. Its translation: CASSWSSGMKETQYF. The chain combines TRBV9 with TRBJ2-5; 8 bases align to TRBD2. The CDR3 loop spans 15 amino acids. Germline V lookup: CDR1 SGDLS, CDR2 YYNGEE. The junction had 8 bases not matched to a gene; V was cut back by 4 bases and J by 3 bases.

The chain uses TRBV28 and TRBJ2-5; D remains unclear. The J call is doubtful: the DNA matches TRBJ2-7 better. Germline V gene lookup returns CDR1 MDHEN and CDR2 SYDVKM. This CDR3 region has 11 residues. This CDR3 is CASSRDYEQYF. The CDR3 coding sequence is TGTGCCAGCAGTAGAGACTACGAGCAGTACTTC.

There are a few counts of this clone. The V call is TRBV6-1, the J call TRBJ1-3, with 9 bases matching TRBD1. This CDR3 spans 15 amino acids. CDR1 is MNHNS and CDR2 is SASEGT in the germline V gene. V trimming: 5 bases; J trimming: 8 bases; junction bases outside the gene matches: 10. The CDR3 DNA reads as TGTGCCAGCAGTAATCGGGGACAGGGCGTCGACACCATATATTTT. This translates into CASSNRGQGVDTIYF.

The chain has TRBV19 and TRBJ1-1, with a possible D match to TRBD1 (6 bases). The V gene lost 7 bases and the J gene lost 1 base, with 16 bases spanning the gap. Germline V gene data show CDR1 as LNHDA and CDR2 as SQIVND (reference sequence). The length of the CDR3 is 15 residues. CDR3 sequence: CASTPQGNSNTEAFF. The CDR3 DNA sequence: TGTGCCAGTACCCCACAGGGTAATTCGAACACTGAAGCTTTCTTT.

This sequence joins TRBV28 and TRBJ2-7, with 7 bases that match TRBD2. Losses at the gene ends were 5 bases for V and 7 bases for J; bases not matched to a gene: 14. Germline CDR1 is MDHEN and CDR2 is SYDVKM. The CDR3 has 15 amino acids. For the CDR3, the DNA is TGTGCCAGCAGTCAGCAGCGGGACCGGTCTGGGGAGCAGTACTTC. Its translation: CASSQQRDRSGEQYF.

This clone was seen just once. The chain links TRBV2 to TRBJ2-1; 7 bases fit TRBD2. CDR1 is SNHLY and CDR2 is FYNNEI in the germline V gene. The CDR3 runs 15 residues. The junction had 6 bases not matched to a gene; V was cut back by 5 bases and J by 2 bases. The CDR3 coding sequence is TGTGCCAGCAGTTATTGGGGGGGAACCTACAATGAGCAGTTCTTC. Translation: CASSYWGGTYNEQFF.

The chain couples TRBV6-1 to TRBJ1-4, with 8 bases matching TRBD1. This CDR3 spans 15 amino acids. J gave up 5 bases and V 7 bases, and 9 bases lay outside the gene matches. The germline V gene has CDR1 MNHNS and CDR2 SASEGT. CDR3 bases: TGTGCCAGCAAGCGCGGACAGGGAATAAATGAAAAACTGTTTTTT. Translated, it gives CASKRGQGINEKLFF.

The V call is TRBV6-5, the J call TRBJ2-6; perhaps TRBD2 as D (5 bases). Trimming pared 0 bases from V and 0 bases from J, leaving 6 bases between. CDR3 size: 16 residues. Looked up from germline, CDR1 is MNHEY and CDR2 is SVGAGI. CDR3 in DNA: TGTGCCAGCAGTTACTCGGGGAGCTCTGGGGCCAACGTCCTGACTTTC. Residues: CASSYSGSSGANVLTF.

This rearrangement joins TRBV19 to TRBJ1-2; 10 bases are shared with TRBD1. Losses at the gene ends were 5 bases for V and 3 bases for J; bases not matched to a gene: 9. Germline values: CDR1 LNHDA, CDR2 SQIVND (reference sequence). CDR3 length: 16 residues. CDR3 loop: CASSGRQGAKDYGYTF. The CDR3 nucleotides read TGTGCCAGTAGTGGCAGACAGGGGGCGAAGGACTATGGCTACACCTTC.

The rearrangement joins TRBV29-1 to TRBJ2-1, with D perhaps TRBD2 (6 bases). Germline-derived CDR1 and CDR2 are SQVTM and ANQGSEA. The CDR3 sequence is 14 residues long. CDR3 region: CGSRGTASYNEQFF. CDR3 DNA: TGCGGCAGCCGCGGGACGGCCTCCTACAATGAGCAGTTCTTC.

The chain joins TRBV7-3 to TRBJ2-5, with D possibly matching TRBD1 (6 bases). The CDR3 spans 13 residues. V lost 5 bases to trimming and J lost 1 base, with 8 bases between them. Germline V CDR1 and CDR2: SGHTA, FQGTGA. Here the CDR3 DNA reads TGTGCCAGCAGCAAGGGGGTCCAAGAGACCCAGTACTTC. Translation: CASSKGVQETQYF.